This is a list of T cell receptor beta chains from one sample in a study of shared clonotypes between healthy human individuals. Assay: immunoSEQ multiplex PCR; the TCRdb copy retains only in-frame clones and omits some. Among some 740,000 clones listed, around 92% were seen once. The sample comprised naive CD8+ T cells sorted from blood. These receptors were taken from a man aged 30 to 39 in good health. Each CDR3 is given with its conserved first and last residue. Fields, in order: J gene, D gene, clone size, CDR3 length, V gene, CDR3 DNA, CDR3 protein. The D gene is left open where the match is weak. Size is stated for part of the rows, as once, few or many counts, or as a class when the clone is expanded.

J gene: TRBJ2-1
D gene: -
clone size: -
CDR3 length: 14
V gene: TRBV12-5
CDR3 DNA: TGTGCTAGTGGTTTGGAATTGGTGGGGAATGAGCAGTTCTTC
CDR3 protein: CASGLELVGNEQFF

J gene: TRBJ2-1
D gene: TRBD1
clone size: -
CDR3 length: 16
V gene: TRBV7-3
CDR3 DNA: TGTGCCAGCAGCTTGCCTCCGGGACAGGGATCAGGTGAGCAGTTCTTC
CDR3 protein: CASSLPPGQGSGEQFF

J gene: TRBJ1-5
D gene: -
clone size: few
CDR3 length: 13
V gene: TRBV27
CDR3 DNA: TGTGCCAGCAGTTTTCTCGTCAATCAGCCCCAGCATTTT
CDR3 protein: CASSFLVNQPQHF

J gene: TRBJ2-5
D gene: -
clone size: -
CDR3 length: 15
V gene: TRBV27
CDR3 DNA: TGTGCCAGCAGTTGGGCGGGAAACAGGGGTGAGACCCAGTACTTC
CDR3 protein: CASSWAGNRGETQYF

J gene: TRBJ1-4
D gene: TRBD1
clone size: -
CDR3 length: 16
V gene: TRBV7-9
CDR3 DNA: TGTGCCAGCAGCTTTGTAGGCAGGGGGTTGGTCGAAAAACTGTTTTTT
CDR3 protein: CASSFVGRGLVEKLFF

J gene: TRBJ2-1
D gene: -
clone size: -
CDR3 length: 13
V gene: TRBV29-1
CDR3 DNA: TGCAGCGTTGCCCACCCTGGCTACAATGAGCAGTTCTTC
CDR3 protein: CSVAHPGYNEQFF

J gene: TRBJ2-1
D gene: -
clone size: -
CDR3 length: 15
V gene: TRBV19
CDR3 DNA: TGTGCCAGTATGGTAGCGAGTAGCTCCTACAATGAGCAGTTCTTC
CDR3 protein: CASMVASSSYNEQFF

J gene: TRBJ2-5
D gene: -
clone size: -
CDR3 length: 13
V gene: TRBV7-6
CDR3 DNA: TGTGCCAGCAGCCAGGGGTACCAAGAGACCCAGTACTTC
CDR3 protein: CASSQGYQETQYF

J gene: TRBJ1-2
D gene: -
clone size: -
CDR3 length: 13
V gene: TRBV29-1
CDR3 DNA: TGCAGCGTTGAACGGCCTGAGCGGTATGGCTACACCTTC
CDR3 protein: CSVERPERYGYTF

J gene: TRBJ2-7
D gene: -
clone size: -
CDR3 length: 15
V gene: TRBV27
CDR3 DNA: TGTGCCAGCAGTCACCGTTGGGACGGACCCTACGAGCAGTACTTC
CDR3 protein: CASSHRWDGPYEQYF

J gene: TRBJ2-5
D gene: -
clone size: once
CDR3 length: 13
V gene: TRBV29-1
CDR3 DNA: TGCAGCGTTGACCACCAACAGCAAGAGACCCAGTACTTC
CDR3 protein: CSVDHQQQETQYF

J gene: TRBJ2-1
D gene: -
clone size: -
CDR3 length: 14
V gene: TRBV5-6
CDR3 DNA: TGTGCCAGCAGCTTGGTTGGGGGCAGAAATGAGCAGTTCTTC
CDR3 protein: CASSLVGGRNEQFF

J gene: TRBJ2-1
D gene: -
clone size: -
CDR3 length: 15
V gene: TRBV6-4
CDR3 DNA: TGTGCCAGCAGTGATAGCGTGGGCCATAACAATGAGCAGTTCTTC
CDR3 protein: CASSDSVGHNNEQFF

J gene: TRBJ2-3
D gene: TRBD2
clone size: -
CDR3 length: 17
V gene: TRBV4-1
CDR3 DNA: TGCGCCAGCCGGGCCCCCCGGGCTAGCGGGAGGGCAGATACGCAGTATTTT
CDR3 protein: CASRAPRASGRADTQYF

J gene: TRBJ1-1
D gene: -
clone size: -
CDR3 length: 13
V gene: TRBV2
CDR3 DNA: TGTGCCAGCAGTGATTGGGAGAGACCTGAAGCTTTCTTT
CDR3 protein: CASSDWERPEAFF

J gene: TRBJ1-4
D gene: -
clone size: -
CDR3 length: 15
V gene: TRBV27
CDR3 DNA: TGTGCCAGCAGAGGGGGTCGGAGTTTGGGTGAAAAACTGTTTTTT
CDR3 protein: CASRGGRSLGEKLFF

J gene: TRBJ2-3
D gene: TRBD2
clone size: -
CDR3 length: 16
V gene: TRBV7-9
CDR3 DNA: TGTGCCAGCAGCCCCTGGACTAGCGGGAACACAGATACGCAGTATTTT
CDR3 protein: CASSPWTSGNTDTQYF

J gene: TRBJ2-6
D gene: -
clone size: -
CDR3 length: 14
V gene: TRBV30
CDR3 DNA: TGTGCCTGGAGTCTAGGGACTGGGGCCAACGTCCTGACTTTC
CDR3 protein: CAWSLGTGANVLTF

J gene: TRBJ2-7
D gene: TRBD2
clone size: once
CDR3 length: 14
V gene: TRBV10-2
CDR3 DNA: TGCGCCAGCAGCTGGGGGGGGGTCGACTACGAGCAGTACTTC
CDR3 protein: CASSWGGVDYEQYF

J gene: TRBJ1-5
D gene: -
clone size: -
CDR3 length: 15
V gene: TRBV7-3
CDR3 DNA: TGTGCCAGCAGCTTCAATGCTGGGGCGGACCAGCCCCAGCATTTT
CDR3 protein: CASSFNAGADQPQHF

J gene: TRBJ1-2
D gene: TRBD1
clone size: -
CDR3 length: 13
V gene: TRBV27
CDR3 DNA: TGTGCCAGCAGTTTATCGACAGGGTATGGCTACACCTTC
CDR3 protein: CASSLSTGYGYTF